A selection of T cell receptor beta chains follows, all from one sample in a study of molecular identifiers for immune sequencing clone quantification. MiXCR, applied by TCRdb to the PCR reads, yields one record per CDR3 protein. The sample yields a few hundred thousand distinct CDR3 sequences, approximately 25% seen once. The sequenced material came from naive CD8+ T cells from blood, with Jurkat cell RNA spiked in. The receptors were sampled from a human donor in good health. Some libraries in this study had Jurkat cell RNA spiked in. CDR3s include the opening cysteine and the closing phenylalanine or tryptophan.

13	TRBV27	TRBJ1-1	CASTGMMITEAFF
16	TRBV7-2	TRBJ1-5	CASSLGFGRGNQPQHF
12	TRBV6-2/TRBV6-3	TRBJ1-1	CASSYIQTEAFF
15	TRBV9	TRBJ1-1	CARSESGQGRSEAFF
14	TRBV20-1	TRBJ2-7	CSARAPSGSYEQYF
15	TRBV4-1	TRBJ1-2	CASRAGPSSSGGYTF
17	TRBV7-3	TRBJ2-3	CASSAPRAGGRTDTQYF
15	TRBV4-1	TRBJ1-1	CARRQVGGRATEAFF
17	TRBV6-1	TRBJ2-5	CASSDVLRAGVLETQYF
15	TRBV5-6	TRBJ2-5	CASSLWPGLRETQYF
15	TRBV7-9	TRBJ2-7	CASSDLVSQKYEQYF
13	TRBV7-9	TRBJ1-5	CASSPTTGRSQHF
16	TRBV20-1	TRBJ2-7	CSARDRDRDLLAEQYF
16	TRBV21-1	TRBJ2-5	CASEPCPAGNKETQYF
14	TRBV12-5	TRBJ1-5	CASGPTGDNQPQHF
15	TRBV12-3/TRBV12-4	TRBJ2-3	CASRGVAGVVDTQYF
13	TRBV12-5	TRBJ1-1	CASGLTLNTEAFF
17	TRBV20-1	TRBJ1-1	CSARGVGDRGPGTEAFF
13	TRBV5-1	TRBJ2-2	CASSFGAGGELFF
13	TRBV15	TRBJ2-1	CATSRGHDNAQFF
13	TRBV6-2/TRBV6-3	TRBJ1-5	CASSADSNQPQHF
16	TRBV14	TRBJ2-3	CASSLLAGGSTDTQYF
15	TRBV12-5	TRBJ2-5	CASGSTADAQETQYF
16	TRBV20-1	TRBJ2-1	CSAHLPLAGVGNEQFF
16	TRBV3-1	TRBJ2-5	CASSQGAGGPRETQYF
13	TRBV25-1	TRBJ2-7	CASLVGGPYEQYF
17	TRBV6-6	TRBJ1-1	CASSYLGTGLSDGEAFF
13	TRBV7-2	TRBJ1-5	CASSTEGNQPQHF
13	TRBV14	TRBJ2-3	CASSHAGSDTQYF
12	TRBV5-3	TRBJ1-1	CASSQWNTEAFF
16	TRBV4-3	TRBJ1-1	CASSQELYQENTEAFF
15	TRBV7-9	TRBJ2-7	CASSLAGLCRYQQYF
14	TRBV7-9	TRBJ1-1	CASTEGGGRTEAFF
14	TRBV5-6	TRBJ1-4	CASSWGQGDEKLFF
17	TRBV4-1	TRBJ2-2	CASSQGGFNANTGELFF
15	TRBV15	TRBJ2-5	CATSRDLGLGETQYF
16	TRBV6-6	TRBJ1-3	CASSLTLTRAGNTIYF
16	TRBV2	TRBJ1-5	CASRPGPHGLNQPQHF
18	TRBV12-5	TRBJ2-5	CASGSLSRVLGEEETQYF
13	TRBV5-6	TRBJ2-3	CASSLSATDTQYF
15	TRBV5-4	TRBJ1-1	CASSLFSPRNTEAFF
13	TRBV20-1	TRBJ2-1	CSATAVCLNEPFF
16	TRBV12-3/TRBV12-4	TRBJ2-3	CASSFSRITSTDTQYF